Listed below are T cell receptor beta chains from one sample, sequenced in a study of blood T cell repertoires in COVID-19. Generated by immunoSEQ multiplex PCR, the TCRdb table keeps only in-frame clones and is missing some. Among under 250,000 clones, about four fifths were seen once, and the ten largest hold around 3%. The sequencing sample was made of peripheral blood. Every receptor here comes from a woman under 40 who had recovered from COVID-19. Both conserved end residues are part of each CDR3. D genes are given only for firm matches. Not every row has a clone size; where given, it reads once, few, many or a size class.

CDR3 protein,CDR3 DNA,V gene,CDR3 length,clone size,J gene,D gene
CASRPGAGPIAEAFF,TGTGCCAGCAGACCAGGGGCAGGGCCTATCGCTGAAGCTTTCTTT,TRBV9,15,NA,TRBJ1-1,NA
CASSLRSGTTAEQYF,TGTGCCAGCAGCTTAAGATCAGGAACCACAGCCGAGCAGTACTTC,TRBV7-3,15,once,TRBJ2-7,NA
CASRLGQDSYEQYF,TGCGCCAGCAGATTGGGACAGGACTCCTACGAGCAGTACTTC,TRBV5-1,14,NA,TRBJ2-7,TRBD1
CASSVQRENTEAFF,TGCGCCAGCAGCGTCCAGCGGGAGAACACTGAAGCTTTCTTT,TRBV5-1,14,once,TRBJ1-1,NA
CASSFPNTEAFF,TGCGCCAGCAGCTTCCCAAACACTGAAGCTTTCTTT,TRBV5-1,12,NA,TRBJ1-1,NA
CASSVGGGRADTQYF,TGTGCCAGCAGCGTAGGAGGCGGGAGGGCAGATACGCAGTATTTT,TRBV9,15,NA,TRBJ2-3,TRBD2
CAWSTDVSTEAFF,TGTGCCTGGTCGACAGACGTCAGCACTGAAGCTTTCTTT,TRBV30,13,NA,TRBJ1-1,NA
CASSSYRGNNSPLHF,TGTGCCAGCAGTTCCTACAGGGGAAATAATTCACCCCTCCACTTT,TRBV28,15,NA,TRBJ1-6,TRBD1
CASSLEGLSGYSYNEQFF,TGTGCCAGCAGCTTAGAGGGACTTAGCGGCTACTCCTACAATGAGCAGTTCTTC,TRBV11-2,18,NA,TRBJ2-1,NA
CASSQAGAGRGNQPQHF,TGTGCCAGCAGCCAAGCAGGTGCGGGGCGCGGCAATCAGCCCCAGCATTTT,TRBV3-1/TRBV3-2,17,NA,TRBJ1-5,NA
CASTEDYGYTF,TGCGCCAGCACAGAGGACTATGGCTACACCTTC,TRBV5-1,11,few,TRBJ1-2,NA
CASSPRQSQPQHF,TGTGCCAGCAGCCCCCGACAGTCTCAGCCCCAGCATTTT,TRBV3-1/TRBV3-2,13,NA,TRBJ1-5,NA
CASSLATGANVLTF,TGTGCCAGCAGTTTGGCCACTGGGGCCAACGTCCTGACTTTC,TRBV28,14,NA,TRBJ2-6,NA
CASTPGTTGANVLTF,TGTGCCAGCACCCCGGGGACAACTGGGGCCAACGTCCTGACTTTC,TRBV28,15,NA,TRBJ2-6,NA
CASSLQIDRGLLAGYGYTF,TGTGCCAGCAGCTTACAAATTGACCGGGGACTACTTGCTGGCTATGGCTACACCTTC,TRBV5-6,19,NA,TRBJ1-2,NA
CASSLQPAGVTTDTQYF,TGTGCCAGCAGTTTACAGCCAGCGGGAGTCACCACAGATACGCAGTATTTT,TRBV27,17,few,TRBJ2-3,TRBD2
CASSGQGFGGYTF,TGTGCCAGCAGCGGTCAGGGGTTTGGTGGCTACACCTTC,TRBV5-6,13,few,TRBJ1-2,NA
CASSFTSGRTDTQYF,TGTGCCAGTAGTTTCACTAGCGGGCGCACAGATACGCAGTATTTT,TRBV19,15,NA,TRBJ2-3,TRBD2
CASTPEPRDTEAFF,TGTGCCAGCACCCCCGAGCCCAGGGACACTGAAGCTTTCTTT,TRBV9,14,NA,TRBJ1-1,NA
CASSPDDRSKGQYF,TGTGCCAGTAGCCCTGACGACAGGTCTAAGGGGCAGTACTTC,TRBV19,14,NA,TRBJ2-7,NA
CASSPPIPGVGANVLTF,TGTGCCAGCAGCCCCCCCATCCCAGGTGTCGGGGCCAACGTCCTGACTTTC,TRBV14,17,NA,TRBJ2-6,NA
CASSLWARQAAGNTIYF,TGTGCCAGCAGTTTATGGGCCCGGCAGGCCGCTGGAAACACCATATATTTT,TRBV28,17,NA,TRBJ1-3,NA